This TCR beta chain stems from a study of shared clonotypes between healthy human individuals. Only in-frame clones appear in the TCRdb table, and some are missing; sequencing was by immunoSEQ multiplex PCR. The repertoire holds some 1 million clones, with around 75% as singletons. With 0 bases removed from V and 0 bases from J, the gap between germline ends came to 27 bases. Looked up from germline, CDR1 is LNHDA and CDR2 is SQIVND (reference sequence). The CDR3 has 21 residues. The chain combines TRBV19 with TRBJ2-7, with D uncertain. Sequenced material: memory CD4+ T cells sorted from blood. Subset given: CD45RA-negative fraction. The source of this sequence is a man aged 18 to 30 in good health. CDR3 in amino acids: CASSIDLSGRRPRMSSYEQYF. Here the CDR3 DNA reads TGTGCCAGTAGTATAGATCTATCTGGACGACGTCCTCGAATGAGCTCCTACGAGCAGTACTTC.